These 7 T cell receptor beta chains were sequenced from one sample in a study of blood T cell repertoires in COVID-19. The table came from immunoSEQ multiplex PCR; TCRdb's copy has only in-frame clones and leaves some out. The repertoire holds about 310,000 clones, with roughly 90% as singletons. Sequencing used peripheral blood. The receptors stem from a woman aged 25 to 45 with COVID-19, enrolled during active disease.

The chain carries TRBV11-2 and TRBJ2-7; 13 bases match TRBD2. Germline values: CDR1 SGHAT, CDR2 FQNNGV. This CDR3 contains 14 residues. The trim removed 7 bases at V and 5 bases at J, leaving 5 bases unmatched. CDR3 sequence reads: CASTPGTSGNEQYF. The CDR3 nucleotides read TGTGCCAGCACCCCGGGGACTAGCGGGAACGAGCAGTACTTC.

The rearrangement joins TRBV28 to TRBJ2-7; no clear D. CDR1 is MDHEN, CDR2 SYDVKM, per germline. Trimming stripped 6 bases from V and 2 bases from J, with 11 bases between. The length of the CDR3 is 13 residues. The CDR3 DNA reads as TGTGCCAGCAGCCCCGGGTTAACCTACGAGCAGTACTTC. The encoded protein is CASSPGLTYEQYF.

The rearrangement links TRBV7-2 to TRBJ1-1; unclear D gene. The length of the CDR3 is 15 residues. Trimming removed 1 base at V and 0 bases at J, with 9 bases between. The germline gives CDR1 SGHTA, CDR2 FQGNSA. The chain's CDR3 is CASSLGAALNTEAFF. As DNA, the CDR3 is TGTGCCAGCAGCTTAGGGGCAGCCCTGAACACTGAAGCTTTCTTT.

This clone was detected only a few times. This chain links TRBV12-5 with TRBJ1-1; D remains unclear. Deletions cut 6 bases from V and 7 bases from J, with 12 bases between. The CDR3 loop spans 12 amino acids. The germline V gene encodes CDR1 LGHNT and CDR2 FRNRAP. CDR3 sequence reads: CASGRSRSEAFF. In DNA form, the CDR3 reads TGTGCTAGTGGCCGCTCACGGAGTGAAGCTTTCTTT. Drawing the rest from reference TRBV12-5 and TRBJ1-1, the complete variable domain is DARVTQTPRHKVTEMGQEVTMRCQPILGHNTVFWYRQTMMQGLELLAYFRNRAPLDDSGMPKDRFSAEMPDATLATLKIQPSEPRDSAVYFCASGRSRSEAFFGQGTRLTVV.

This clone was seen a single time. The chain carries TRBV5-4 and TRBJ2-1, with 10 nucleotides matching TRBD2. The CDR3 runs to 17 residues. Trimming at V came to 2 bases and at J to 8 bases, leaving 13 bases not matched to a gene. CDR1 and CDR2 from the germline V gene are SGHNT and YYREEE (reference sequence). The CDR3 nucleotides are TGTGCCAGCAGCTTAGGTCCAGCGGGAGGGCCTCCCCATGAGCAGTTCTTC. It encodes CASSLGPAGGPPHEQFF.

J is TRBJ1-2 and V is TRBV5-6, with a possible D match to TRBD1 (5 bases). The CDR3 runs 13 residues. Per germline, CDR1 SGHDT and CDR2 YYEEEE. V lost 1 base to trimming and J lost 8 bases, with 12 bases between them. CDR3 residues: CASSLLTKGGYTF. The CDR3 DNA sequence: TGTGCCAGCAGCTTGCTGACGAAGGGGGGCTACACCTTC.

This chain joins TRBV7-9 and TRBJ1-4; D remains unclear. The germline CDR1 and CDR2 sequences are SEHNR and FQNEAQ (reference sequence). The CDR3 is 16 residues long. Trimming left V 1 base short and J 5 bases short, with 14 bases between. The CDR3 loop reads CASSLVGGERNEKLFF. The CDR3 region has the DNA TGTGCCAGCAGCTTAGTCGGAGGAGAGAGGAATGAAAAACTGTTTTTT.